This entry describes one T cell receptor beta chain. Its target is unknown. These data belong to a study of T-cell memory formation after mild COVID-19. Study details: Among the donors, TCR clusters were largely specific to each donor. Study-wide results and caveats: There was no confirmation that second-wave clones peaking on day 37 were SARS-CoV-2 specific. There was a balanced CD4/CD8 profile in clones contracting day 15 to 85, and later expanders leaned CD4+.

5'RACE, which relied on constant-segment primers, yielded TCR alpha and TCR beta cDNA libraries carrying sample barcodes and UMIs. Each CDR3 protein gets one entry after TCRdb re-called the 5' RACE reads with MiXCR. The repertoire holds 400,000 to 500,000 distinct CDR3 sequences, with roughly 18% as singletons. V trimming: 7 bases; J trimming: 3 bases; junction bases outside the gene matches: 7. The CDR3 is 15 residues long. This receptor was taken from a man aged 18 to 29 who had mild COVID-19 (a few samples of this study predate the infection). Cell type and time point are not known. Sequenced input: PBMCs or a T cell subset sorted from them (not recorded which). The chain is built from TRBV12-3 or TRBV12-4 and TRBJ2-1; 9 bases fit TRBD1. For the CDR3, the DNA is TGTGCCAGCACCGGGTTGGACAGGGGCTACAATGAGCAGTTCTTC. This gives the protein CASTGLDRGYNEQFF.